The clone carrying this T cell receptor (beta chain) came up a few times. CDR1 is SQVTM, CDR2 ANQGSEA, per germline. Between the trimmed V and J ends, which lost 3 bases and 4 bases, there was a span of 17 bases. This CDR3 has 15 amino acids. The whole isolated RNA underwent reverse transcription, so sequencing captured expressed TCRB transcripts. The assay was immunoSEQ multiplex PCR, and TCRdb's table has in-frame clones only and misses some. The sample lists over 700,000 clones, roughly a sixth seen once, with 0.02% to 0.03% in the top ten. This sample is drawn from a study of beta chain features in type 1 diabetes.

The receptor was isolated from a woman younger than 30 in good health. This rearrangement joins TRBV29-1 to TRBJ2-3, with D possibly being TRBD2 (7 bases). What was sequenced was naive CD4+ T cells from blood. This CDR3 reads CSVEGRGAQPDTQYF. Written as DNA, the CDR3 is TGCAGCGTTGAGGGTCGGGGGGCCCAGCCAGATACGCAGTATTTT.